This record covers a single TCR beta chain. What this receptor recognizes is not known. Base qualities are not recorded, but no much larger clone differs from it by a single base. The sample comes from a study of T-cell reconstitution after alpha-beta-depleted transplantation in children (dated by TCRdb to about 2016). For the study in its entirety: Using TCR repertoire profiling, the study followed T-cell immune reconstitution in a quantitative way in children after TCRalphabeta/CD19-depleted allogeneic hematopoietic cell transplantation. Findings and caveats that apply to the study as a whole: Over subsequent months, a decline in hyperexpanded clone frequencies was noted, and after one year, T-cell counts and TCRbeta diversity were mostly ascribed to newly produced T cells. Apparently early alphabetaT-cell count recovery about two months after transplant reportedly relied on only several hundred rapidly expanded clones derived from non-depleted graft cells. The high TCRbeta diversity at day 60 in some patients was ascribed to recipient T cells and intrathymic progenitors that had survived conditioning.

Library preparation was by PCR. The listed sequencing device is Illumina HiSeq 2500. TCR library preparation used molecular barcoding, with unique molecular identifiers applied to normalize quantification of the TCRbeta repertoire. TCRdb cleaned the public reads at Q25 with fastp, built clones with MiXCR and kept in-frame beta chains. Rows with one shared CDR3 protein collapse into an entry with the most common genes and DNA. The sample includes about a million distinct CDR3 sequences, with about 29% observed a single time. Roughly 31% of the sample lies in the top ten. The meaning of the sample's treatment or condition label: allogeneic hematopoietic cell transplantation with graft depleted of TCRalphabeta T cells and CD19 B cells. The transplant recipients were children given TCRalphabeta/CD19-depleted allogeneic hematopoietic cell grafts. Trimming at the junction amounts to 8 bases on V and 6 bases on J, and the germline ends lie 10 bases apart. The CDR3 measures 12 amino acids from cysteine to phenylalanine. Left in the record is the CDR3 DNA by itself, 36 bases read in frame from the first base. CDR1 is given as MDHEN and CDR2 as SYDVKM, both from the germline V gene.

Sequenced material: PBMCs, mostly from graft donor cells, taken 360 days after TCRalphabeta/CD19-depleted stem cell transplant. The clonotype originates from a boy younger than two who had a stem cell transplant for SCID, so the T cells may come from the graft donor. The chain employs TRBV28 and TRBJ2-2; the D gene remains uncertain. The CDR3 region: CASRQQAGELFF. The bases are TGTGCCAGCCGCCAGCAGGCCGGGGAGCTGTTTTTT.